This T cell receptor beta chain was obtained from a study of follicular helper T cells after annual influenza vaccination. Broader study findings: Most later recoveries of Day 7 ICOS+CD38+ clones were ICOS-CD38- cTfh. ICOS+CD38+ cTfh clonality change tracked circulating plasmablast frequency change.

This clone has only a few counts. Its antigen is as yet unknown. Other DNA sequences within the sample encode an identical CDR3. The germline CDR1 and CDR2 sequences are SGHTA and FQGNSA. The CDR3 has 15 amino acids. The ends were cut back, 2 bases at V and 6 bases at J, with 13 bases in the middle. As for time point: 2013-2014 season, 7 days after vaccination. Clones were read by immunoSEQ multiplex PCR, and TCRdb kept only the in-frame ones, dropping some. This sample yields hundreds of clones, of which 68% are seen a single time; 6% to 7.5% belongs to the top ten. The clonotype originates from an adult who received the influenza vaccine. The sequences come from CXCR5+ CD38+ circulating T follicular helper cells from blood, collected 7 days after influenza vaccination. Subset indicated: circulating Tfh, non-naive CD4+CXCR5+PD-1+ (ICOS+CD38+ or ICOS-CD38-). V and J are TRBV7-2 and TRBJ1-4; D uncertain. The CDR3 region has the DNA TGTGCCAGCAGCTTAAGTGGCAGGTGGGATGAAAAACTGTTTTTT. Its translation: CASSLSGRWDEKLFF.